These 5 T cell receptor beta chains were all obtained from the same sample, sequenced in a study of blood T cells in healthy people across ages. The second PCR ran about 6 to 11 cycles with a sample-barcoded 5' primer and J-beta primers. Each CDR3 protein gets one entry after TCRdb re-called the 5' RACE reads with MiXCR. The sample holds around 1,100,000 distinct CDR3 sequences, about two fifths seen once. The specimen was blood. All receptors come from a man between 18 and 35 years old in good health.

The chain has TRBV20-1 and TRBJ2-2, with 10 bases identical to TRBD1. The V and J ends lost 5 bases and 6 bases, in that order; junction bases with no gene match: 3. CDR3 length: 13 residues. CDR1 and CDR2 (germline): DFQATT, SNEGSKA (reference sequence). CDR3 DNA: TGCAGTGCTTCCGGGACAGGGGCCGGGGAGCTGTTTTTT. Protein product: CSASGTGAGELFF.

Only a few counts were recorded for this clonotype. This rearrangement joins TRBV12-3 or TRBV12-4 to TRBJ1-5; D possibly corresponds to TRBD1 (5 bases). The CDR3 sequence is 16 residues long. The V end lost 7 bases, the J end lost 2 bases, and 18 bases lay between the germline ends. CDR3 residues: CASTSGLQGGNQPQHF. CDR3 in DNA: TGTGCCAGCACCTCGGGACTTCAAGGGGGCAATCAGCCCCAGCATTTT.

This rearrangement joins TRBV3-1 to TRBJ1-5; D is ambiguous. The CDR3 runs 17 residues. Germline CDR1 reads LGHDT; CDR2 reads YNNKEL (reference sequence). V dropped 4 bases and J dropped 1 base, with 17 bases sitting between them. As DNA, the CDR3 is TGTGCCAGCAGCCCATCCTGGGGAGGAGTGAGCAATCAGCCCCAGCATTTT. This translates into CASSPSWGGVSNQPQHF.

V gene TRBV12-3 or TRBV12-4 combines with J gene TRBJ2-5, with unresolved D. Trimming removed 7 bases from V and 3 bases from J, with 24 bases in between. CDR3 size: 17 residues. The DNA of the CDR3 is TGTGCCAGCATATCAAGCAGCAGCAGTCTGTCGGAAGAGACCCAGTACTTC. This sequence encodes CASISSSSSLSEETQYF.

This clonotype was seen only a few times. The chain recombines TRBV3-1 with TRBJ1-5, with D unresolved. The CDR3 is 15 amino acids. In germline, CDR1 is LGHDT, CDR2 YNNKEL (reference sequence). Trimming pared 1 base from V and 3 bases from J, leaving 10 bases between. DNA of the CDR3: TGTGCCAGCAGCCAAGTCGGTGGGGTCAATCAGCCCCAGCATTTT. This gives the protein CASSQVGGVNQPQHF.